This T cell receptor (beta chain) was found in a study of blood T cell repertoires in COVID-19 (dated by TCRdb to 2018 to 2021). About the full investigation: The collaborator samples originated in the United States, Italy and Spain and spanned the acute and convalescent phases of COVID-19. Subjects who had been exposed to COVID-19, were actively infected with it, or had recovered from it provided the deeply sampled blood TCRbeta repertoires that made up the dataset. The prospective study material was composed of cDNA or gDNA derived from T cells, B-cell-depleted T cells, or PBMCs. Where available, HLA class I and class II types were obtained from metadata supplied by the sample provider rather than from assay-based typing. A de-identified subject ID, COVID-19 status, age in years and sex were almost always included in the sample metadata. The repertoires were made available in a free public database intended to serve as a resource for research on the immune response to SARS-CoV-2. Samples came from the ongoing ImmuneRACE study (first 160 participants) plus 1,254 subjects from 6 global collaborators.

Each collaborating institution followed its own protocols to collect whole blood in K2EDTA tubes. For TCRbeta analysis, collaborator samples were shipped as frozen whole blood, as isolated PBMCs, or as DNA extracted from either sample type. Details on this clone: The antigen it binds to is not known. No much larger clonotype is one base removed from it; base qualities were not supplied.

TCRbeta CDR3 regions were amplified from genomic DNA by means of the immunoSEQ Assay, a bias-controlled multiplex PCR. For the original study's pipeline: The number of nucleated cells in each sample was estimated from the amplification of reference gene primers within the assay. To quantify the absolute abundance of each unique TCRbeta CDR3 rearrangement, sequence reads were collapsed and filtered. For each sample, productive Simpson clonality was calculated by taking the square root of Simpson's diversity index across productive rearrangements. Here the immuneACCESS table is served through TCRdb, limited to in-frame sequences with V and J called. Missing clones are a known gap in these copies; in checked studies unresolved V genes cover under half, and the rest lacks a known reason. The V and J calls and clone size are taken from that table; D and trimming were inferred from the DNA. In this sample the table shows some 170,000 clones, roughly 80% of which occur a single time. The ten biggest clones cover roughly 7.5% of the sample.

Broader findings and caveats from the paper: Clinical and demographic metadata were provided uncurated, with the amount varying by source and participant.

Taken from cysteine to phenylalanine, the CDR3 has 13 residues. Only the CDR3 DNA is retained, 39 bases long and in frame from the first base. Via the germline V gene (reference sequence), CDR1 is LNHDA and CDR2 SQIVND. Trimming leaves V shorter by 5 bases and J shorter by 6 bases, with the junction holding 6 bases beyond the gene matches. The sequence derives from a man aged 55 to 70 with acute or convalescent COVID-19. The V and J segments used are TRBV19 and TRBJ2-7, and TRBD1 matches 8 of the central bases. Sequencing used peripheral blood. CDR3 reads: CASSPSTGAEQYF. The nucleotide sequence is TGTGCCAGTAGTCCCTCGACAGGGGCCGAGCAGTACTTC.